This TCR beta chain originates from a study of CD8+ T cells in alopecia areata. Sequencing relied on a cDNA template that was reverse transcribed from extracted RNA. Method: immunoSEQ multiplex PCR; TCRdb's copy keeps in-frame clones and lacks some. The sample lists approximately 150,000 clones; 50% to 65% were seen once. Germline assignment: CDR1 KGHSH and CDR2 LQKENI. The CDR3 spans 12 residues. The ends were cut back, 2 bases at V and 9 bases at J, with 8 bases in the middle. The J gene is TRBJ2-1, the V gene TRBV18, with D perhaps matching TRBD1 or TRBD2 (5 bases each). The TCR sequence derives from a human donor in good health. Source material: CD4+ T cells sorted from blood. CDR3: CASSPGGGEQFF. DNA of the CDR3: TGTGCCAGCTCACCAGGGGGTGGTGAGCAGTTCTTC.